The 25 T cell receptor beta chains below come from one sample, sequenced in a study of T cells in Graves' hyperthyroidism and ophthalmopathy. Amplification of TCR beta CDR3 regions was performed using RNA transcripts as template. Primed by the HTBI set, a first-round RT-PCR was run on the TCR CDR3. TCRdb analysed the multiplex PCR reads with MiXCR anew, one entry per CDR3 protein. This sample yields around 560,000 distinct CDR3 sequences, of which 15% to 20% are seen a single time; around 19% belongs to the top ten. Sequenced material: blood. These receptor sequences come from a woman aged 18-29 years with Graves' hyperthyroidism.

This clonotype was recorded at least ten times. The chain joins TRBV11-3 to TRBJ2-7; 9 nucleotides align to TRBD1. Trimming at V came to 1 base and at J to 6 bases, leaving 7 bases not matched to a gene. The germline V gene encodes CDR1 SGHNT and CDR2 YENEEA. There are 15 residues in the CDR3. The CDR3 DNA reads TGTGCCAGCAGCTTAGCCGGTGGGACAGGGCTCGAGCAGTACTTC. It translates to CASSLAGGTGLEQYF.

At least ten counts were recorded for this clonotype. This chain connects TRBV20-1 to TRBJ2-7; tentative D call: TRBD2 (5 bases). The V end was cut by 0 bases, the J end by 2 bases, with 20 bases between. The CDR3 is 17 residues long. Germline-derived CDR1 and CDR2 are DFQATT and SNEGSKA (reference sequence). CDR3 in DNA: TGCAGTGCTAGAGATACGTTCTCTGGCGGGTTTACCTACGAGCAGTACTTC. It codes for CSARDTFSGGFTYEQYF.

This clonotype was recorded at least ten times. The genes are TRBV6-1 and TRBJ2-7; tentative D call: TRBD1 (5 bases). Per the germline V gene, CDR1 is MNHNS and CDR2 is SASEGT. V was pared by 8 bases and J by 3 bases, with 11 bases between. This CDR3 is built from 12 residues. The CDR3 sequence is CASLGHGYEQYF. CDR3 DNA: TGTGCCAGCCTCGGACATGGCTACGAGCAGTACTTC.

The genes are TRBV14 and TRBJ2-1, with TRBD2 matching 12 bases. The junction had 6 bases not matched to a gene; V was cut back by 4 bases and J by 8 bases. Germline values: CDR1 SGHDN, CDR2 FVKESK. The CDR3 spans 15 residues. The CDR3 sequence is CASSPSGRASDEQFF. In DNA form, the CDR3 reads TGTGCCAGCAGCCCTAGCGGGAGGGCATCTGATGAGCAGTTCTTC.

This clonotype was seen repeatedly, ten times or more. V gene TRBV12-3 or TRBV12-4 combines with J gene TRBJ2-7; D is perhaps TRBD1 or TRBD2 (5 bases each). Deletions cut 5 bases from V and 1 base from J, with 12 bases between. The CDR3 has 14 residues. The CDR3 loop is CASSHPGPSYEQYF. The DNA for the CDR3 is TGTGCCAGCAGTCACCCGGGGCCGTCCTACGAGCAGTACTTC.

The rearrangement uses TRBV12-3 or TRBV12-4 and TRBJ1-1; TRBD1 agrees at 11 bases. The CDR3 runs to 14 residues. J gave up 4 bases and V 8 bases, and 6 bases lay outside the gene matches. In DNA, the CDR3 is TGTGCCAGCGGGACAGGGGGGGTAGGCACTGAAGCTTTCTTT. Translating it yields CASGTGGVGTEAFF.

In its sample, this clonotype was seen many times. The chain recombines TRBV7-9 with TRBJ2-1; no reliable D call. Germline-derived CDR1 and CDR2 are SEHNR and FQNEAQ (reference sequence). This CDR3 is built from 12 residues. Trimming took 5 bases from V and 10 from J, leaving 12 bases between them. The CDR3 sequence: CASSQTSLEQFF. The CDR3 region has the DNA TGTGCCAGCAGCCAGACGTCGCTGGAGCAGTTCTTC.

The chain couples TRBV3-1 to TRBJ2-5; no reliable D call. CDR1 LGHDT and CDR2 YNNKEL come from the germline V gene (reference sequence). The CDR3 runs 14 residues. V dropped 1 base and J dropped 4 bases, with 10 bases sitting between them. CDR3 amino acids: CASSQVVVGETQYF. The CDR3 DNA reads as TGTGCCAGCAGCCAAGTGGTTGTTGGAGAGACCCAGTACTTC.

The genes are TRBV14 and TRBJ2-4; D not resolved. V was cut by 1 base and J by 0 bases, with 7 bases left in between. There are 15 residues in the CDR3. Germline V gives CDR1 SGHDN, CDR2 FVKESK. The CDR3 reads CASSQVGLAKNIQYF. The CDR3 nucleotides read TGTGCCAGCAGCCAAGTGGGTCTAGCCAAAAACATTCAGTACTTC.

The rearrangement joins TRBV18 to TRBJ1-5; D is unresolved. Germline loops: CDR1 KGHSH, CDR2 LQKENI. V was clipped by 5 bases and J by 5 bases, with 10 bases between them. CDR3 size: 13 residues. As DNA, the CDR3 is TGTGCCAGCTCAGCATTGTTAGATCAGCCCCAGCATTTT. Amino acids: CASSALLDQPQHF.

The chain is built from TRBV7-2 and TRBJ2-7, with 10 bases matching TRBD1. The CDR3 has 15 residues. Trimming removed 5 bases from V and 3 bases from J; junction bases left unmatched: 7. Germline CDR1 is SGHTA and CDR2 is FQGNSA. CDR3 in DNA: TGTGCCAGCAGCGCTCGGACAGGGGGGCTCTACGAGCAGTACTTC. Residues: CASSARTGGLYEQYF.

The J gene is TRBJ2-1, the V gene TRBV20-1; D may match TRBD1 or TRBD2 (7 bases each). Per germline, CDR1 DFQATT and CDR2 SNEGSKA (reference sequence). V lost 6 bases and J lost 6, with 24 bases in between. The CDR3 sequence is 16 residues long. The CDR3 coding sequence is TGCAGTGCACCAAATCCAGGACAGGTAGCGGGCAATGAGCAGTTCTTC. Residues: CSAPNPGQVAGNEQFF.

The CDR3 DNA follows: TGCGCCAGCAGCCCTTTCGGACAGAACACTGAAGCTTTCTTT. Protein: CASSPFGQNTEAFF. The chain couples TRBV5-1 to TRBJ1-1; tentative D call: TRBD1 (5 bases). V lost 4 bases and J lost 1, with 11 bases in between. CDR3 length: 14 amino acids. Germline V CDR1 and CDR2: SGHRS, YFSETQ.

J is TRBJ1-2 and V is TRBV18; D remains ambiguous. V was trimmed by 6 bases and J by 4 bases, leaving 24 bases between them. This CDR3 spans 17 amino acids. Germline assignment: CDR1 KGHSH and CDR2 LQKENI. The CDR3: CASSPNMDRRTPYGYTF. In DNA, the CDR3 is TGTGCCAGCTCGCCAAACATGGACCGCAGAACCCCCTATGGCTACACCTTC.

This clonotype appeared a few times. The rearrangement uses TRBV24-1 and TRBJ1-2, with 12 bases matching TRBD1. J was trimmed by 8 bases and V by 3 bases; bases with no gene match: 6. This CDR3 has 15 residues. From germline, CDR1 is KGHDR and CDR2 SFDVKD. The CDR3 here is CATSDARDRGPGYTF. For the CDR3, the DNA is TGTGCCACCAGTGATGCCCGGGACAGGGGGCCCGGCTACACCTTC.

This clonotype was observed a handful of times. The chain uses TRBV9 and TRBJ2-3; D gene ambiguous. The CDR3 totals 13 residues. Germline V CDR1 and CDR2: SGDLS, YYNGEE. The V gene lost 1 base and the J gene lost 2 bases, with 5 bases spanning the gap. In DNA, the CDR3 is TGTGCCAGCAGCGTAAGGCACACAGATACGCAGTATTTT. Encoded protein: CASSVRHTDTQYF.

This chain joins TRBV5-1 and TRBJ2-1, with D maybe TRBD2 (7 bases). The V end lost 0 bases, the J end lost 4 bases, and 14 bases lay between the germline ends. In germline, CDR1 is SGHRS, CDR2 YFSETQ. CDR3 length: 16 amino acids. The CDR3 DNA follows: TGCGCCAGCAGCTTGGCGGGGGGACACCTATACAATGAGCAGTTCTTC. Protein product: CASSLAGGHLYNEQFF. Variable domain in full (rest from reference TRBV5-1 and TRBJ2-1): KAGVTQTPRYLIKTRGQQVTLSCSPISGHRSVSWYQQTPGQGLQFLFEYFSETQRNKGNFPGRFSGRQFSNSRSEMNVSTLELGDSALYLCASSLAGGHLYNEQFFGPGTRLTVL.

Notes on this clonotype: At one end the junction does not follow the germline gene, possibly because of a read error. This sequence joins TRBV6-5 and TRBJ1-1; weak D call: TRBD1 (5 bases). The CDR3 has 15 residues. CDR1 and CDR2 (germline): MNHEY, SVGAGI. The DNA for the CDR3 is TGTGCCAGCAGTTATGGAGGGGAAGTGAACACTGAAGCTCTCTTT. Its protein is CASSYGGEVNTEALF.

This clonotype was seen ten or more times. The J gene is TRBJ2-1, the V gene TRBV7-8; 11 bases agree with TRBD2. V dropped 4 bases and J dropped 2; count of bases not matched to a gene: 1. Germline V lookup: CDR1 SGHVS, CDR2 FQNEAQ. CDR3 size: 15 residues. The CDR3 region is CASSSTSGAYNEQFF. The CDR3 DNA is TGTGCCAGCAGCTCGACTAGCGGGGCCTACAATGAGCAGTTCTTC.

This clonotype has more than one count but fewer than ten. The gene calls are TRBV5-8 and TRBJ1-3; D is uncertain. CDR1 and CDR2 (germline): SGHTS, YDEGEE. There are 14 residues in the CDR3. The V end lost 4 bases, the J end lost 0 bases, and 8 bases lay between the germline ends. The DNA of the CDR3 is TGTGCCAGCAGCCAGGACTTCTCTGGAAACACCATATATTTT. Translated, it gives CASSQDFSGNTIYF.

This clonotype was counted at least ten times. V gene TRBV3-1 combines with J gene TRBJ2-1; TRBD2 agrees at 10 bases. With V trimmed by 0 bases and J by 4 bases, 6 bases remained unmatched. CDR3 length equals 17 residues. CDR1 LGHDT and CDR2 YNNKEL come from the germline V gene (reference sequence). CDR3 nucleotide sequence: TGTGCCAGCAGCCAAGATCGGGGACTAGCGTATTACAATGAGCAGTTCTTC. As protein: CASSQDRGLAYYNEQFF.

This clonotype occurred many times. This sequence joins TRBV11-2 and TRBJ2-3, with D perhaps matching TRBD2 (7 bases). The CDR3 has 13 amino acids. Trimming pared 8 bases from V and 1 base from J, leaving 10 bases between. CDR1 and CDR2 from the germline V gene are SGHAT and FQNNGV. CDR3 amino acids: CASRGAGTDTQYF. In nucleotides, the CDR3 is TGTGCCAGCCGGGGGGCAGGCACAGATACGCAGTATTTT.

Turning to this clonotype: Since a much larger clone is just one base distant, this may be a read error. The conserved phenylalanine or tryptophan normally closing the CDR3 is absent here, so this likely arose from a read error. CDR3 nucleotides: TGTGCCAGCACCCCGACGGGGCTAGCGAGGAATGAGCAGTTCCTC. This encodes CASTPTGLARNEQFL. This rearrangement joins TRBV6-2 or TRBV6-3 to TRBJ2-1; D might be TRBD2 (6 bases). The V gene lost 7 bases and the J gene lost 7 bases, with 20 bases spanning the gap. The CDR3 spans 15 residues. Germline CDR1 reads MNHEY; CDR2 reads SVGEGT.

This clonotype occurred many times. The J gene is TRBJ2-3, the V gene TRBV20-1; no firm D call. Deletions cut 6 bases from V and 0 bases from J, with 10 bases between. Germline V gene lookup returns CDR1 DFQATT and CDR2 SNEGSKA (reference sequence). This CDR3 contains 13 residues. CDR3 coding DNA: TGCAGTGCCTCGCGGCAGAGCACAGATACGCAGTATTTT. Amino acid sequence: CSASRQSTDTQYF.

This clonotype was seen many times. This chain joins TRBV7-9 and TRBJ1-2, with 9 bases matching TRBD1. The CDR3 length is 15 residues. Germline lookup yields CDR1 SEHNR and CDR2 FQNEAQ (reference sequence). J was trimmed by 2 bases and V by 0 bases; bases with no gene match: 1. CDR3: CASSLAQGANYGYTF. The CDR3 nucleotides are TGTGCCAGCAGCTTAGCACAGGGGGCCAACTATGGCTACACCTTC. Supplemented by reference TRBV7-9 and TRBJ1-2, the full variable domain reads DTGVSQNPRHKITKRGQNVTFRCDPISEHNRLYWYRQTLGQGPEFLTYFQNEAQLEKSRLLSDRFSAERPKGSFSTLEIQRTEQGDSAMYLCASSLAQGANYGYTFGSGTRLTVV.